This T cell receptor (beta chain) was recovered during a study of T-cell reconstitution after alpha-beta-depleted transplantation in children. A TCRbeta library incorporating unique molecular identifiers was prepared. TCRdb reanalysed the PCR reads using MiXCR and keeps one entry per CDR3 protein. The sample yields 450,000 to 600,000 distinct CDR3 sequences, around 20% seen once. Germline CDR1 and CDR2: MNHEY and SMNVEV (reference sequence). The CDR3 is 14 residues long. V was cut by 6 bases and J by 0 bases, with 9 bases left in between. Sample: PBMCs from the stem cell graft donor, taken from the stem cell graft. The receptor's source is a human donor who donated a stem cell graft to a child with acute lymphoblastic leukemia. This chain connects TRBV27 to TRBJ1-5; D is uncertain. DNA of the CDR3: TGTGCCAGCAGGAGGTCCTATAGCAATCAGCCCCAGCATTTT. It yields the protein CASRRSYSNQPQHF.